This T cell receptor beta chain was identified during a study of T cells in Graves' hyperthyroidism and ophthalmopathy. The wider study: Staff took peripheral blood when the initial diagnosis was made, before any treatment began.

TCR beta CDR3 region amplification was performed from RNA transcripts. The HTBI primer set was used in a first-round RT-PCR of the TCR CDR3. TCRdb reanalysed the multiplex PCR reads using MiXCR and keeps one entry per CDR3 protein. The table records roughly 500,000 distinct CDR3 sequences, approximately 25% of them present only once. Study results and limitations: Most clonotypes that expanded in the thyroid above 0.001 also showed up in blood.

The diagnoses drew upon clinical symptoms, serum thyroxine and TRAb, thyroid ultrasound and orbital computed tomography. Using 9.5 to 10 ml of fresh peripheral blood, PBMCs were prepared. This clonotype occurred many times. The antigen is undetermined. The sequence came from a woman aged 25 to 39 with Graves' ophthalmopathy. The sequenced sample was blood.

CDR3 protein: CASSSPGQQRGYTF. The CDR3 nucleotides are TGCGCCAGCAGCTCCCCGGGACAGCAGCGAGGCTACACCTTC. V gene TRBV5-1 combines with J gene TRBJ1-2, with TRBD1 identical over 7 bases. Germline CDR1 reads SGHRS; CDR2 reads YFSETQ. The V gene end was trimmed by 3 bases and the J gene end by 8 bases; junction bases not matched to a gene: 10. The CDR3 spans 14 residues.